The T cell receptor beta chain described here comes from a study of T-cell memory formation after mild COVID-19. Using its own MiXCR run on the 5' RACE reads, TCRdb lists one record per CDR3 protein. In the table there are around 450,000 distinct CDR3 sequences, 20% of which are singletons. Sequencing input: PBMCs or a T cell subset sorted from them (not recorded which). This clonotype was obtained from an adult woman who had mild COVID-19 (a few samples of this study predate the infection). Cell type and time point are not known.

CDR3 loop: CASSLPGGSNTGELFF. CDR3 DNA: TGTGCCAGCAGTTTACCGGGGGGCTCGAACACCGGGGAGCTGTTTTTT. The chain employs TRBV12-3 or TRBV12-4 and TRBJ2-2; D possibly corresponds to TRBD2 (7 bases). The CDR3 has 16 residues. Trimming removed 2 bases at V and 0 bases at J, with 10 bases between.